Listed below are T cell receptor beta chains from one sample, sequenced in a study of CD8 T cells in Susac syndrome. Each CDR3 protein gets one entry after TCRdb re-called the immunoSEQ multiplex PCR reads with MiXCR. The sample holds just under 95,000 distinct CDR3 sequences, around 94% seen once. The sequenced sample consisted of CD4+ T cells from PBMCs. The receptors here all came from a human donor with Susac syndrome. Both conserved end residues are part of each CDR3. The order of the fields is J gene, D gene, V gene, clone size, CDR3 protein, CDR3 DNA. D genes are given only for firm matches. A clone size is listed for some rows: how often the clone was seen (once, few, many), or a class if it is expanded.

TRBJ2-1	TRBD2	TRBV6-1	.	CASSEGLAAYNEQFF	TGTGCCAGCAGTGAAGGACTAGCGGCCTACAATGAGCAGTTCTTC
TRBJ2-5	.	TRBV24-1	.	CATSDWKDGSKYF	TGTGCCACCAGTGATTGGAAGGACGGCAGCAAGTACTTC
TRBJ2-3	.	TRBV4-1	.	CASSQGGYPGADTQYF	TGCGCCAGCAGCCAAGGGGGCTACCCTGGGGCAGATACGCAGTATTTT
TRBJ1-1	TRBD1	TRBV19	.	CASSIGGQSDTEAFF	TGTGCCAGTAGTATAGGGGGACAGAGTGACACTGAAGCTTTCTTT
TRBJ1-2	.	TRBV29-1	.	CSVEGPSGGYTF	TGCAGCGTTGAAGGCCCCTCTGGTGGCTACACCTTC
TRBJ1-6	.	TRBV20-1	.	CSAREGGLRSPLHF	TGCAGTGCTAGGGAGGGGGGGCTGCGGTCACCCCTCCACTTT
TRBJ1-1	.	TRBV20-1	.	CSAGGFWGEMNTEAFF	TGCAGTGCCGGAGGGTTTTGGGGTGAAATGAACACTGAAGCTTTCTTT
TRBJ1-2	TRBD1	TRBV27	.	CASSNLLTGVIYGYTF	TGTGCCAGCTCGAACCTTCTAACAGGGGTTATTTACGGCTACACCTTC
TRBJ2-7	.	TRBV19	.	CASSIRTDSYEQYF	TGTGCCAGTAGTATCAGGACAGATTCCTACGAGCAGTACTTC
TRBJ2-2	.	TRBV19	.	CASSISGSGTGELFF	TGTGCCAGTAGTATCTCGGGGAGCGGCACCGGGGAGCTGTTTTTT
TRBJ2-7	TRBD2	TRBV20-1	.	CSARNPERGASGEQYF	TGCAGTGCTAGGAACCCGGAGCGGGGGGCCTCAGGGGAGCAGTACTTC
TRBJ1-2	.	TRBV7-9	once	CASSSFQGIYGYTF	TGTGCCAGCAGCTCATTCCAGGGTATCTATGGCTACACCTTC
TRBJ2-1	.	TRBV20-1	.	CSAPIHTVREQFF	TGCAGTGCTCCTATACACACGGTTCGCGAGCAGTTCTTC
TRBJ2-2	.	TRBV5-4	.	CASSLDTGELFF	TGTGCCAGCAGCTTGGACACCGGGGAGCTGTTTTTT
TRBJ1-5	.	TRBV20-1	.	CSARERKEGNQPQHF	TGCAGTGCTAGAGAGAGGAAGGAGGGCAATCAGCCCCAGCATTTT
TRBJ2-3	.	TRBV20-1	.	CSASVVADTQYF	TGCAGTGCTTCTGTAGTAGCAGATACGCAGTATTTT
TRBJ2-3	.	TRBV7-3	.	CASSLNRDYTQYF	TGTGCCAGCAGCTTAAACCGTGATTATACGCAGTATTTT
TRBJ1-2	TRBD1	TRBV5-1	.	CASSPEGTGDGYTF	TGCGCCAGCAGCCCCGAAGGGACAGGGGACGGCTACACCTTC
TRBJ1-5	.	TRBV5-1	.	CASSLGERNQPQHF	TGCGCCAGCAGCTTGGGAGAACGCAATCAGCCCCAGCATTTT
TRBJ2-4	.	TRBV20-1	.	CSAREGGQNIQYF	TGCAGTGCTAGGGAAGGAGGTCAAAACATTCAGTACTTC
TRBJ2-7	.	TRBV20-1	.	CSARDRVYEQYF	TGCAGTGCTAGAGACAGGGTCTACGAGCAGTACTTC
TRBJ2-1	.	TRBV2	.	CASSGARSNEQFF	TGTGCCAGCAGTGGAGCACGGTCCAATGAGCAGTTCTTC
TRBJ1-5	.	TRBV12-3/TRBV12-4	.	CASTYSTQPQHF	TGTGCCAGCACTTACTCAACCCAGCCCCAGCATTTT
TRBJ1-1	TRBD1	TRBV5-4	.	CASSLAGGGSTEAFF	TGTGCCAGCAGCTTGGCAGGGGGCGGTAGCACTGAAGCTTTCTTT
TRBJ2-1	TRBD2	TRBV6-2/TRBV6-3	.	CASRPGLAGGHEQFF	TGTGCCAGCAGACCCGGACTAGCGGGGGGGCATGAGCAGTTCTTC
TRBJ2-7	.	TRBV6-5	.	CASSLQGGIGEQYF	TGTGCCAGCAGTCTACAGGGGGGGATCGGCGAGCAGTACTTC
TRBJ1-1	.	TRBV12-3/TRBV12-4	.	CASTRIPNTEAFF	TGTGCCAGCACTCGAATTCCGAACACTGAAGCTTTCTTT
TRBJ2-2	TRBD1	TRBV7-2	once	CASSYYRGTGELFF	TGTGCCAGCAGCTACTACAGGGGTACCGGGGAGCTGTTTTTT
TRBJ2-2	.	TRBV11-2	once	CASSLALMAGELFF	TGTGCCAGCAGCTTAGCCCTAATGGCCGGGGAGCTGTTTTTT
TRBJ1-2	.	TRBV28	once	CASSPANYGYTF	TGTGCCAGCAGTCCAGCTAACTATGGCTACACCTTC
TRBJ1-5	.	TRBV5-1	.	CASSPETGGNQPQHF	TGCGCCAGCAGCCCCGAGACCGGGGGCAATCAGCCCCAGCATTTT
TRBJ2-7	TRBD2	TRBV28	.	CASCRRGAYEQYF	TGTGCCAGCTGCCGACGGGGGGCCTACGAGCAGTACTTC
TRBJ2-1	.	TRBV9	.	CASSVGPQSNEQFF	TGTGCCAGCAGCGTAGGCCCCCAAAGCAATGAGCAGTTCTTC
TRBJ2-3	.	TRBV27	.	CASSRSGPPDTQYF	TGTGCCAGCAGTCGTTCCGGCCCCCCAGATACGCAGTATTTT
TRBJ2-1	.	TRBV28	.	CASSFTQVGANEQFF	TGTGCCAGCAGTTTTACGCAGGTGGGAGCCAATGAGCAGTTCTTC
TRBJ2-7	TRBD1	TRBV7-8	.	CASTVRRTGLHEQYF	TGTGCCAGCACGGTTAGGAGGACAGGTCTCCACGAGCAGTACTTC
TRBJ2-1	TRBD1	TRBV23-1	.	CASSLKFGQGSCNEQFF	TGCGCCAGCAGTCTCAAATTTGGACAGGGGTCGTGCAATGAGCAGTTCTTC
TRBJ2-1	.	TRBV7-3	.	CASTPGGTRSYNEQFF	TGTGCCAGCACCCCCGGCGGGACCCGTTCCTACAATGAGCAGTTCTTC
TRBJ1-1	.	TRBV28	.	CASTTHGSGDTEAFF	TGTGCCAGCACTACCCACGGTTCTGGAGACACTGAAGCTTTCTTT
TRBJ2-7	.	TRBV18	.	CASSPPGAYEQYF	TGTGCCAGCTCACCTCCGGGGGCCTACGAGCAGTACTTC
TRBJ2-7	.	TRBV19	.	CASSTSINTYEQYF	TGTGCCAGTAGTACATCGATAAATACCTACGAGCAGTACTTC